The 5 T cell receptor beta chains listed next were all sequenced from one sample in a study of cytomegalovirus exposure and HLA in healthy donors. Use of 60 Vbeta and 13 Jbeta primers characterized the PCR. This table comes from immunoSEQ multiplex PCR, and its TCRdb copy is limited to in-frame clones, with some not included. Of some 150,000 clones listed, about 80% are singletons. The specimen was PBMCs. The source of these receptors is a man between 25 and 39 years old in good health and CMV-seropositive.

The J gene is TRBJ1-1, the V gene TRBV2, with a weak D call TRBD1 (5 bases). The CDR3 extends over 15 amino acids. Trimming pared 6 bases from V and 0 bases from J, leaving 14 bases between. Germline V gene sequence: CDR1 SNHLY, CDR2 FYNNEI. CDR3 bases: TGTGCCAGCAGGGATGAACAGGTTTTGAACACTGAAGCTTTCTTT. It yields the protein CASRDEQVLNTEAFF.

The chain joins TRBV5-4 to TRBJ2-2, with 8 nucleotides matching TRBD2. Germline CDR1 SGHNT, CDR2 YYREEE (reference sequence). Unmatched junction bases numbered 10, after V lost 0 bases and J lost 6 bases. CDR3 length equals 17 residues. The CDR3 here is CASSLGGAGTRPGELFF. The CDR3, as DNA: TGTGCCAGCAGCTTGGGCGGTGCCGGGACTAGACCCGGGGAGCTGTTTTTT.

The chain uses TRBV6-5 and TRBJ1-1; D may be TRBD1 (5 bases). The germline gives CDR1 MNHEY, CDR2 SVGAGI. The CDR3 contains 16 residues. V dropped 0 bases and J dropped 7 bases, with 18 bases sitting between them. The CDR3 loop is CASSYSIGLGAGEAFF. As DNA, the CDR3 is TGTGCCAGCAGTTACTCGATAGGACTAGGGGCGGGTGAAGCTTTCTTT.

The rearrangement uses TRBV13 and TRBJ2-3; D not resolved. The CDR3 is 15 residues long. Looked up from germline, CDR1 is PRHDT and CDR2 is FYEKMQ (reference sequence). V lost 1 base to trimming and J lost 0 bases, with 8 bases between them. CDR3 residues: CASSLVSISTDTQYF. The CDR3 nucleotides read TGTGCCAGCAGCTTAGTATCTATTAGCACAGATACGCAGTATTTT. Together with reference TRBV13 and TRBJ2-3, the CDR3 gives the full variable domain: AAGVIQSPRHLIKEKRETATLKCYPIPRHDTVYWYQQGPGQDPQFLISFYEKMQSDKGSIPDRFSAQQFSDYHSELNMSSLELGDSALYFCASSLVSISTDTQYFGPGTRLTVL.

V usage is TRBV9 and J usage is TRBJ2-3; 11 bases align to TRBD2. V lost 4 bases and J lost 5; bases outside the gene matches: 9. Germline CDR1 and CDR2: SGDLS and YYNGEE. This CDR3 comprises 16 residues. The CDR3 sequence is CASSPQSSGRGDTQYF. CDR3 DNA: TGTGCCAGCAGCCCTCAGAGTAGCGGGAGGGGAGATACGCAGTATTTT.